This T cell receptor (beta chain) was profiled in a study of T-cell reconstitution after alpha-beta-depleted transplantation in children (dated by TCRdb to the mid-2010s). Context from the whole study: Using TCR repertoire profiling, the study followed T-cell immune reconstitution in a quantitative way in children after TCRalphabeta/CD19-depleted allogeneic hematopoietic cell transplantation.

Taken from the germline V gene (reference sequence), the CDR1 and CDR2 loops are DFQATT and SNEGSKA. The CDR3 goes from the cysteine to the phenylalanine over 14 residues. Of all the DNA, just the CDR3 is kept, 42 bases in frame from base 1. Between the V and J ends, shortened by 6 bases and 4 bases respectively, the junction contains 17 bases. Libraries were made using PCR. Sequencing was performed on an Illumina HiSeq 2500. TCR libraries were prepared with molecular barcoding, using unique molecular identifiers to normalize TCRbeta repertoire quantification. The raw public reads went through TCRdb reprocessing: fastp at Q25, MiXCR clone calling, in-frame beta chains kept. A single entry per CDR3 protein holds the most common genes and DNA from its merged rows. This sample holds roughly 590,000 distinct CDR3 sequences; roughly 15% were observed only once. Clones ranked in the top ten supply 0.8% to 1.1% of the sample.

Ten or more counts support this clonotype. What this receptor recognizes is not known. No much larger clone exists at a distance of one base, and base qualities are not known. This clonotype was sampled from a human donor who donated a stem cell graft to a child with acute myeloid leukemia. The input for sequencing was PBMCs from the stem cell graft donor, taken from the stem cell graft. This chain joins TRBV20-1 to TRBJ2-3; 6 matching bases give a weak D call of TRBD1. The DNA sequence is TGCAGTGCCACACCTGCAGGGGACGCAGATACGCAGTATTTT. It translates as CSATPAGDADTQYF.